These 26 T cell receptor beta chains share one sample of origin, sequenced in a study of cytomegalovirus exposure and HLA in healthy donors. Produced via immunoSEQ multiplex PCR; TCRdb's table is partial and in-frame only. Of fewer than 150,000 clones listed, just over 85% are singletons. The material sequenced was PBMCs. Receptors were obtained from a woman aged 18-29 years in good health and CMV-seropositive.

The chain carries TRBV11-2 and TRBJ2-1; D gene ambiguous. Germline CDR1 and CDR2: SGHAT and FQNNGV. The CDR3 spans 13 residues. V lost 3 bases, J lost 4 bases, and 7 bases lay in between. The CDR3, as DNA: TGTGCCAGCAGCTTTTTTAATTACAATGAGCAGTTCTTC. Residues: CASSFFNYNEQFF.

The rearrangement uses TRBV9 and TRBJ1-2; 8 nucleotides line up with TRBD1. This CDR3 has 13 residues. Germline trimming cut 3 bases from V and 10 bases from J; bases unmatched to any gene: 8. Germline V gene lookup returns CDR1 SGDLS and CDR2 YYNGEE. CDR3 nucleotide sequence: TGTGCCAGCAGCGACAGGGGGGATTTTATCTACACCTTC. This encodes CASSDRGDFIYTF.

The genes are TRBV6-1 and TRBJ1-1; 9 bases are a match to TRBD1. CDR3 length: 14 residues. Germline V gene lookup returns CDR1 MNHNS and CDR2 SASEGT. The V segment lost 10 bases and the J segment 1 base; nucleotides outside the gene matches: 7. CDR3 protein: CAIAGGQGNTEAFF. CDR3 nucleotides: TGTGCCATCGCGGGGGGACAGGGGAACACTGAAGCTTTCTTT.

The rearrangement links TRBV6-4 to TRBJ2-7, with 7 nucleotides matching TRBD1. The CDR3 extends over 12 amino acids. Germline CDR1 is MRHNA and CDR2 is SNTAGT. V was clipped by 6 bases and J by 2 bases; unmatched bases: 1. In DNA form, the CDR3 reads TGTGCCAGCAGCCAGGGGGCCTACGAGCAGTACTTC. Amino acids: CASSQGAYEQYF.

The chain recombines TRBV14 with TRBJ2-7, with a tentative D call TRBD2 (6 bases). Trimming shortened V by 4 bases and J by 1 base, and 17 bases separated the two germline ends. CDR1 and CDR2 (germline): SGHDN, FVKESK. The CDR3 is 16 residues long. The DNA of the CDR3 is TGTGCCAGCAGCCGCGCCACCGGGACTGGGTCCTACGAGCAGTACTTC. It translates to CASSRATGTGSYEQYF.

CDR3 nucleotide sequence: TGCAGCGTGGCGGGACAGAGGGTGAACACTGAAGCTTTCTTT. It specifies CSVAGQRVNTEAFF. V usage is TRBV29-1 and J usage is TRBJ1-1, with 7 bases that match TRBD1. Germline-derived CDR1 and CDR2 are SQVTM and ANQGSEA. The CDR3 spans 14 residues. Losses at the gene ends were 6 bases for V and 0 bases for J; bases not matched to a gene: 7.

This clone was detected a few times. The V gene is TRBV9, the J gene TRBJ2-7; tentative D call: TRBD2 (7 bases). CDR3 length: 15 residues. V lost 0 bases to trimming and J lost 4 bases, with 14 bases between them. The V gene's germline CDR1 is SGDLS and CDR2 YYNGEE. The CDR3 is CASSVVSGGIYEQYF. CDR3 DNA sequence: TGTGCCAGCAGCGTAGTGTCGGGGGGCATATACGAGCAGTACTTC. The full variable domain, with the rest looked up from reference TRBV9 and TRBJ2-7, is DSGVTQTPKHLITATGQRVTLRCSPRSGDLSVYWYQQSLDQGLQFLIQYYNGEERAKGNILERFSAQQFPDLHSELNLSSLELGDSALYFCASSVVSGGIYEQYFGPGTRLTVT.

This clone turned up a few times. CDR3: CASSPIPRDQPQHF. DNA of the CDR3: TGCGCCAGCAGTCCTATCCCTAGAGATCAGCCCCAGCATTTT. The chain carries TRBV10-1 and TRBJ1-5; D call uncertain. Trimming stripped 5 bases from V and 5 bases from J, with 13 bases between. This CDR3 region has 14 residues. The V gene's germline CDR1 is WNHNN and CDR2 SYGVQD (reference sequence).

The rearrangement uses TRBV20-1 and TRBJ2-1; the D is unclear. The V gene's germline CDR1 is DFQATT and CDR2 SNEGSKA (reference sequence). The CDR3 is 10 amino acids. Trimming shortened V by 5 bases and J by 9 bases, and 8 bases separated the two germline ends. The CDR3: CSAVSIEQFF. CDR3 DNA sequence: TGCAGTGCTGTTTCTATTGAGCAGTTCTTC.

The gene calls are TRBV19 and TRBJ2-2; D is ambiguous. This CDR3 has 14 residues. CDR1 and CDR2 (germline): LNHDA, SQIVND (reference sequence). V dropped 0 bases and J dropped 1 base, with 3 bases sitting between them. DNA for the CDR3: TGTGCCAGTAGTATAGACCAGAACACCGGGGAGCTGTTTTTT. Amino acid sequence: CASSIDQNTGELFF. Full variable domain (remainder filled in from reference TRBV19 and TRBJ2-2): DGGITQSPKYLFRKEGQNVTLSCEQNLNHDAMYWYRQDPGQGLRLIYYSQIVNDFQKGDIAEGYSVSREKKESFPLTVTSAQKNPTAFYLCASSIDQNTGELFFGEGSRLTVL.

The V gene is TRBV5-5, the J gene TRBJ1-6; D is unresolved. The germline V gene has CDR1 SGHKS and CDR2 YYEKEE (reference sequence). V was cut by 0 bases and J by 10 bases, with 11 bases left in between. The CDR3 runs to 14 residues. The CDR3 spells CASSLGGDRSPLHF. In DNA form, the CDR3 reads TGTGCCAGCAGCTTGGGCGGGGATCGGTCACCCCTCCACTTT.

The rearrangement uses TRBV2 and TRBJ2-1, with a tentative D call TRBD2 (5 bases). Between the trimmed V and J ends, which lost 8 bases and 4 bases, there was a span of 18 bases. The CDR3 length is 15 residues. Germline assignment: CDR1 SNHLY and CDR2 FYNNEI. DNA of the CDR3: TGTGCCAGCCGCCTCGAGGGCTCGATATACAATGAGCAGTTCTTC. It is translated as CASRLEGSIYNEQFF.

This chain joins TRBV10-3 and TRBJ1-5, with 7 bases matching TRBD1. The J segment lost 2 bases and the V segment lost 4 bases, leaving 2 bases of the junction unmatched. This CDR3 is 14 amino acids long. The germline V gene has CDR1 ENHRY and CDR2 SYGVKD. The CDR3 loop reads CAISGQGGNQPQHF. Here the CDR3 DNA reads TGTGCCATCAGTGGGCAGGGGGGCAATCAGCCCCAGCATTTT.

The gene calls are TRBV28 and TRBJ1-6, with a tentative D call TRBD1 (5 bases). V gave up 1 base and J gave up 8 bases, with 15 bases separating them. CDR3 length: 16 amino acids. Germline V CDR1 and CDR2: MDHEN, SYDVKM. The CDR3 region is CASSLSGGFGYSPLHF. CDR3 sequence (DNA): TGTGCCAGCAGTTTATCGGGGGGATTTGGGTATTCACCCCTCCACTTT. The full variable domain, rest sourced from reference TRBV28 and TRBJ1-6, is DVKVTQSSRYLVKRTGEKVFLECVQDMDHENMFWYRQDPGLGLRLIYFSYDVKMKEKGDIPEGYSVSREKKERFSLILESASTNQTSMYLCASSLSGGFGYSPLHFGNGTRLTVT.

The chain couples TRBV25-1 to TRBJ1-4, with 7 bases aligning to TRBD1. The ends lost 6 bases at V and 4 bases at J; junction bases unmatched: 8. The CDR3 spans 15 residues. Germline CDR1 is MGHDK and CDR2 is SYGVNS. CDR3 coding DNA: TGTGCCAGCAGGGGGGACAGAGAGAGTAATGAAAAACTGTTTTTT. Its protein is CASRGDRESNEKLFF. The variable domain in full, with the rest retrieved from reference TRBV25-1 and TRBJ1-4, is EADIYQTPRYLVIGTGKKITLECSQTMGHDKMYWYQQDPGMELHLIHYSYGVNSTEKGDLSSESTVSRIRTEHFPLTLESARPSHTSQYLCASRGDRESNEKLFFGSGTQLSVL.

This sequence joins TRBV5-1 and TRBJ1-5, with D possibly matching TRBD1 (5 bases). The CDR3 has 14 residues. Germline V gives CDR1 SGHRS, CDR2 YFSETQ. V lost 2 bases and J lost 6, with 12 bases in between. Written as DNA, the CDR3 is TGCGCCAGCAGCTTAGGAGGGGAGGGTCAGCCCCAGCATTTT. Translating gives CASSLGGEGQPQHF.

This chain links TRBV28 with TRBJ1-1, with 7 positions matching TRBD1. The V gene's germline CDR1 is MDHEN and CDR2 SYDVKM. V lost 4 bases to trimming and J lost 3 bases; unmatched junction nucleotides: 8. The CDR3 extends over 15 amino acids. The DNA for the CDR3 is TGTGCCAGCAGTTCCCCAGGGGGAAGGTACACTGAAGCTTTCTTT. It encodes CASSSPGGRYTEAFF.

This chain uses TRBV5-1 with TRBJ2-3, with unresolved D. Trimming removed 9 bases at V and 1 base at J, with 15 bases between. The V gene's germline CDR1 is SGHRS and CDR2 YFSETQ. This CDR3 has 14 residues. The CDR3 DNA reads TGCGCCACTACCCCCCACGCGGGCACAGATACGCAGTATTTT. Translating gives CATTPHAGTDTQYF.

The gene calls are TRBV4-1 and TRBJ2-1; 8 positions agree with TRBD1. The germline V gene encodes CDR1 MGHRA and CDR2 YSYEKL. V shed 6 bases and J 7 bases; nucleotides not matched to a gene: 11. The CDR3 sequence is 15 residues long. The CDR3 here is CASSTGQGARNEQFF. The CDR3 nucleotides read TGCGCCAGCAGTACAGGACAGGGAGCTAGGAATGAGCAGTTCTTC.

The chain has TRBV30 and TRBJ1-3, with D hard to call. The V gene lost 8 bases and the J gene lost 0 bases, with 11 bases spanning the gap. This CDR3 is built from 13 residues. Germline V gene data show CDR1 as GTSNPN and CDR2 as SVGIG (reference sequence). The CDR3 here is CAGGEASGNTIYF. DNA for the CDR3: TGTGCCGGCGGGGAGGCCTCTGGAAACACCATATATTTT.

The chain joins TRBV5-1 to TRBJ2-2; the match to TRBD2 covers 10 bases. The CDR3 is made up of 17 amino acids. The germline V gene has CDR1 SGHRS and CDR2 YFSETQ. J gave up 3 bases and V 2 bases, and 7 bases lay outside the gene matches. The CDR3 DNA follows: TGCGCCAGCAGCTTCACCCCGACTAGCGGGTACACCGGGGAGCTGTTTTTT. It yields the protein CASSFTPTSGYTGELFF.

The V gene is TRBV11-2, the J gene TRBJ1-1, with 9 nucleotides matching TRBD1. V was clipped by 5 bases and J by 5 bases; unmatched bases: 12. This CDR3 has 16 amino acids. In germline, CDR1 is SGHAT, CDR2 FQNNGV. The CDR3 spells CASSPARDREWTEAFF. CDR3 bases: TGTGCCAGCAGCCCCGCCCGGGACAGGGAGTGGACTGAAGCTTTCTTT. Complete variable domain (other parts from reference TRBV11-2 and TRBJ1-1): EAGVAQSPRYKIIEKRQSVAFWCNPISGHATLYWYQQILGQGPKLLIQFQNNGVVDDSQLPKDRFSAERLKGVDSTLKIQPAKLEDSAVYLCASSPARDREWTEAFFGQGTRLTVV.

The DNA for the CDR3 is TGTGCCAGCAGCGTAGGAGGGGGTGTGTACACTGAAGCTTTCTTT. Residues: CASSVGGGVYTEAFF. The chain links TRBV9 to TRBJ1-1; D is perhaps TRBD1 (6 bases). V was trimmed by 0 bases and J by 3 bases, leaving 12 bases between them. There are 15 residues in the CDR3. The V gene's germline CDR1 is SGDLS and CDR2 YYNGEE.

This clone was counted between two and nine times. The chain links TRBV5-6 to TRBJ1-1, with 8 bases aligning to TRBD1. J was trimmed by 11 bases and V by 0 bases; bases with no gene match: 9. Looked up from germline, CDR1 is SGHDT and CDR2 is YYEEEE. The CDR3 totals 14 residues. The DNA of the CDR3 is TGTGCCAGCAGCTTGGGGCCCCGGACAGGGTTCGCTTTCTTT. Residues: CASSLGPRTGFAFF.

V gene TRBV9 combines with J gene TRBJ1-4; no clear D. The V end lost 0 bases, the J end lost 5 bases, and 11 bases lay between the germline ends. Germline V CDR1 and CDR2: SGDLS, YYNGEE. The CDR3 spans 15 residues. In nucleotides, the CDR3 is TGTGCCAGCAGCGTAGTAGGAGCCGCGAATGAAAAACTGTTTTTT. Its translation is CASSVVGAANEKLFF. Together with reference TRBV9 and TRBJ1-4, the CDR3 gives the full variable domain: DSGVTQTPKHLITATGQRVTLRCSPRSGDLSVYWYQQSLDQGLQFLIQYYNGEERAKGNILERFSAQQFPDLHSELNLSSLELGDSALYFCASSVVGAANEKLFFGSGTQLSVL.

The CDR3 loop reads CASRRSPTSVQETQYF. The CDR3 DNA reads as TGTGCCAGCAGGAGATCCCCTACTAGCGTCCAAGAGACCCAGTACTTC. V usage is TRBV27 and J usage is TRBJ2-5, with 7 bases that match TRBD2. V lost 6 bases to trimming and J lost 1 base; unmatched junction nucleotides: 11. Germline V CDR1 and CDR2: MNHEY, SMNVEV (reference sequence). CDR3 size: 16 residues.